These T cell receptor beta chains were read from a single sample in a study of multiple sclerosis patients with progressive multifocal leukoencephalopathy. Here immunoSEQ multiplex PCR was the method, and the copy in TCRdb shows in-frame clones only, minus some. This sample has tens of thousands of clones; over 90% occur once, and the top ten carry 1.9%. The sample was PBMCs. The receptors shown here come from a man aged 25 to 45 with multiple sclerosis. Each CDR3 is given with its conserved first and last residue. A D gene is named only where the DNA matches it firmly. Clone sizes are given selectively: once, few, many, or a class where the clone is expanded.

>TRBJ2-1|TRBV7-9|-|-
TGTGCCAGCAGCTTTAAAGGGGCAAATTACAATGAGCAGTTCTTC
CASSFKGANYNEQFF
>TRBJ2-5|TRBV25-1|once|-
TGTGCCAGCATCAGCAGGGTGACGGAGACCCAGTACTTC
CASISRVTETQYF
>TRBJ2-5|TRBV4-1|-|TRBD2
TGCGCCAGCAGCCAAGATGTTAGGGCGGGAGGGTACCAAGAGACCCAGTACTTC
CASSQDVRAGGYQETQYF
>TRBJ1-6|TRBV11-2|-|-
TGTGCCAGCAGCGATCAAGGAGCCTCCTATAATTCACCCCTCCACTTT
CASSDQGASYNSPLHF
>TRBJ2-7|TRBV27|-|-
TGTGCCAGCAGTTTATTAGGGGTTTACGAGCAGTACTTC
CASSLLGVYEQYF
>TRBJ1-6|TRBV7-2|once|TRBD1
TGTGCCAGCAGCCGACAGGGCATGGGGCGATCACCCCTCCACTTT
CASSRQGMGRSPLHF
>TRBJ1-2|TRBV4-2|-|-
TGTGCCAGCAGCCAAGATATTACCCCCGGGTCCCCAAGAGGCGGCTACACCTTC
CASSQDITPGSPRGGYTF
>TRBJ1-2|TRBV29-1|-|-
TGCAGCGTTGAAGAACCTCCGGGACTTTACACCTTC
CSVEEPPGLYTF
>TRBJ2-7|TRBV6-1|-|-
TGTGCCAGCAGGATTAGCGGACCATACGAGCAGTGCTTC
CASRISGPYEQCF
>TRBJ2-2|TRBV6-5|-|-
TGTGCCAGCAGTTCTGGTGGAACCGGGGAGCTGTTTTTT
CASSSGGTGELFF
>TRBJ2-2|TRBV6-5|-|TRBD2
TGTGCCAGCAGCGCAGGCGGGAGGGCCCTCGGGGAGCTGTTTTTT
CASSAGGRALGELFF
>TRBJ1-4|TRBV18|-|TRBD1
TGTGCCAGCTCACCACCGGGACAGGCGAATGAAAAACTGTTTTTT
CASSPPGQANEKLFF
>TRBJ1-5|TRBV19|-|-
TGTGCCAGTAGTCCCAGGTTAGAATGGCAGCCCCAGCATTTT
CASSPRLEWQPQHF
>TRBJ1-2|TRBV10-3|-|TRBD1
TGTGCCATCAGCCTCGACAGGGGGCGAGGCTACACCTTC
CAISLDRGRGYTF
>TRBJ2-6|TRBV19|-|-
TGTGCCAGTCGCCTTTCTGGGGCCAACGTCCTGACTTTC
CASRLSGANVLTF
>TRBJ1-3|TRBV19|-|-
TGTGCCAGTAGTACCTATAGTACTGGAAACACCATATATTTT
CASSTYSTGNTIYF
>TRBJ2-1|TRBV5-4|-|TRBD1
TGTGCCAGCAGCTTGGGAGACAGGGGTAATGAGCAGTTCTTC
CASSLGDRGNEQFF
>TRBJ2-2|TRBV9|once|-
TGTGCCAGCAGCCTCACCAGCTTGAACACCGGGGAGCTGTTTTTT
CASSLTSLNTGELFF
>TRBJ2-5|TRBV4-2|-|-
TGTGCCAGCAGCCTCACCCCCGCCAAATCGGGGGAGACCCAGTACTTC
CASSLTPAKSGETQYF
>TRBJ1-1|TRBV4-1|-|-
TGCACCAGCAGCCCGCTTGGGGGGGAGGTTTGGGTCTCTACTGAAGCTTTCTTT
CTSSPLGGEVWVSTEAFF
>TRBJ2-3|TRBV5-1|-|TRBD2
TGCGCCAGCAGCTTGGGTACTAGCGGGAACACAGATACGCAGTATTTT
CASSLGTSGNTDTQYF
>TRBJ2-2|TRBV7-2|-|-
TGTGCCAGCAGCCCCGGCAGGGGCACCGGGGAGCTGTTTTTT
CASSPGRGTGELFF
>TRBJ2-3|TRBV5-1|-|TRBD2
TGCGCCAGCAGCGCCGGGACTAGCCTACCCACAGATACGCAGTATTTT
CASSAGTSLPTDTQYF
>TRBJ2-1|TRBV5-1|-|TRBD1
TGCGCCAGCAGCTTGGGACAGGGGAGCGACAATGAGCAGCTCTTC
CASSLGQGSDNEQLF
>TRBJ1-4|TRBV6-5|-|-
TGTGCCAGCAGTTCAATCGGACCTCCGGCCAATGAAAAACTGTTTTTT
CASSSIGPPANEKLFF
>TRBJ2-7|TRBV7-9|once|-
TGTGCCAGCAGCTTAGGTCCCTCTCACGCCGGCGACGAGCAGTACTTC
CASSLGPSHAGDEQYF
>TRBJ2-2|TRBV4-3|-|-
TGCGCCAGCAGCCAAGTCAGGGATCGGGGCGGGGAGCTGTTTTTT
CASSQVRDRGGELFF
>TRBJ2-6|TRBV7-8|-|-
TGTGCCAGCAGCATTAAGCATTACCCACAAAGTCGGGCCAACGTCCTGACTTTC
CASSIKHYPQSRANVLTF
>TRBJ2-1|TRBV9|-|-
TGTGCCAGCAGGAAGACTAGTTCATCCTACAATGAGCAGTTCTTC
CASRKTSSSYNEQFF
>TRBJ2-7|TRBV7-2|-|TRBD1
TGTGCCAGCAGCTTAAGGCCGGACAGGGACTACGAGCAGTACTTC
CASSLRPDRDYEQYF